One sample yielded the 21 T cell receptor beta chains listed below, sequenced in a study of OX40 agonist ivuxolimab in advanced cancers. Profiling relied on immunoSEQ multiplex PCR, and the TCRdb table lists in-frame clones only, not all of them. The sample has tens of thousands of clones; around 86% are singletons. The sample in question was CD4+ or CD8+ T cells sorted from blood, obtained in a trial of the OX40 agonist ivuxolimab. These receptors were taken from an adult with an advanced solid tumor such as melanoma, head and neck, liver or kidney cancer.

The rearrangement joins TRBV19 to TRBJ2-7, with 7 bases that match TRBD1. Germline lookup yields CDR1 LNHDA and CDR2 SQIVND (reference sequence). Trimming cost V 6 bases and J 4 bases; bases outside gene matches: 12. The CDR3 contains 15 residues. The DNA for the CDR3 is TGTGCCAGTAGAGACCGGACAGGATCCGTTTACGAGCAGTACTTC. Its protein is CASRDRTGSVYEQYF.

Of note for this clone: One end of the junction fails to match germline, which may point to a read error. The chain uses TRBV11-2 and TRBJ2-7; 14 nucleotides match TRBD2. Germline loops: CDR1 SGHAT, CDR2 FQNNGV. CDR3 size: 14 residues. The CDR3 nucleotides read TGTGCCAGCAGCTTAGGGGGGACTAGCGGGAGACACTCATTC. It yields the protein CASSLGGTSGRHSF.

The CDR3 sequence: CASSLAGQGATDTQYF. The CDR3 bases are TGCGCCAGCAGCTTGGCGGGACAGGGGGCAACAGATACGCAGTATTTT. This rearrangement joins TRBV5-1 to TRBJ2-3; 12 bases are shared with TRBD1. Trimming removed 0 bases from V and 3 bases from J; junction bases left unmatched: 2. The CDR3 has 16 residues. Germline CDR1 and CDR2: SGHRS and YFSETQ.

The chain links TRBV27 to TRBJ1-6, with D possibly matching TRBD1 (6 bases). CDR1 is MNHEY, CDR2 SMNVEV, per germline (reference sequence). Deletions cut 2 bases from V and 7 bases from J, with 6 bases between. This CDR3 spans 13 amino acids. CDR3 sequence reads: CASSLQGNSPLHF. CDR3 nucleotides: TGTGCCAGCAGTTTACAGGGGAATTCACCCCTCCACTTT.

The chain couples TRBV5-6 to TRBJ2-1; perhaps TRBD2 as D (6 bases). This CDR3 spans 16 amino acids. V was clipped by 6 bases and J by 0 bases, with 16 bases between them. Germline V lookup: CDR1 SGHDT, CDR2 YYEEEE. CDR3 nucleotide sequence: TGTGCCAGCACCTCCGGAGGGCCAAGCTCCTACAATGAGCAGTTCTTC. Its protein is CASTSGGPSSYNEQFF.

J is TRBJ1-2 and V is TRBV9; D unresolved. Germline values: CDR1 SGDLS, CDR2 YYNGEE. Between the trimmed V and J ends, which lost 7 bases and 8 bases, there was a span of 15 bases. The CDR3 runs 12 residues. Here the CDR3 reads CASRREGGGYTF. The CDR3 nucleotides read TGTGCCAGCCGCAGAGAGGGTGGGGGCTACACCTTC.

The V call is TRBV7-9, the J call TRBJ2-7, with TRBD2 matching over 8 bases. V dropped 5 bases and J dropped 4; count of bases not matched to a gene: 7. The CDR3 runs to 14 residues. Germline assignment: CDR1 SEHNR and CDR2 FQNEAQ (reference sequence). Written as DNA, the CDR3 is TGTGCCAGCAGCGTTAGCGGGACACTATACGAGCAGTACTTC. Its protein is CASSVSGTLYEQYF.

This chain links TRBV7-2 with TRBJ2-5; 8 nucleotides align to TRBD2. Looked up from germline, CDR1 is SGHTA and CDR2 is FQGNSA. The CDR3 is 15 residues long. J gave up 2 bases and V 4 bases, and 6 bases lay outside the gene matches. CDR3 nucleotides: TGTGCCAGCAGCTATTATAGCGGGGAACAAGAGACCCAGTACTTC. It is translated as CASSYYSGEQETQYF. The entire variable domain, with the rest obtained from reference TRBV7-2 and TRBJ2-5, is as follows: GAGVSQSPSNKVTEKGKDVELRCDPISGHTALYWYRQSLGQGLEFLIYFQGNSAPDKSGLPSDRFSAERTGGSVSTLTIQRTQQEDSAVYLCASSYYSGEQETQYFGPGTRLLVL.

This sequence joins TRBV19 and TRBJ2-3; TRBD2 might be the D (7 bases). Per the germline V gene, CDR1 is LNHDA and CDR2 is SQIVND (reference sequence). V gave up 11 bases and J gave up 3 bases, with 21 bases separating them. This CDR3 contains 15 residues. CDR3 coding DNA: TGTGCCTCGACTAATAGGGGGGGAGATACAGATACGCAGTATTTT. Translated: CASTNRGGDTDTQYF.

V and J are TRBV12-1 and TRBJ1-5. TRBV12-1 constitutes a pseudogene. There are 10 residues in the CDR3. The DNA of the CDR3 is TGTGCCAGCAGCTACCAGCCCCAGCATTTT. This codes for CASSYQPQHF.

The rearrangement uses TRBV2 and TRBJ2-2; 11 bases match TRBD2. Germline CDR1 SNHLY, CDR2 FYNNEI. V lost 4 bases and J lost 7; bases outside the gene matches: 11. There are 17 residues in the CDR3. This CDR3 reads CASSATSGNILGGELFF. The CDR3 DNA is TGTGCCAGCAGTGCGACTAGCGGGAATATTTTGGGCGGGGAGCTGTTTTTT.

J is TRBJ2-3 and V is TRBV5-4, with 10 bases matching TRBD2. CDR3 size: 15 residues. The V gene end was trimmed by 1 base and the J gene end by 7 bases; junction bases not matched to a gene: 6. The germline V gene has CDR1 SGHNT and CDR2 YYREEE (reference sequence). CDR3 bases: TGTGCCAGCAGCTTGACGAGGACTAGCGGTAATACGCAGTATTTT. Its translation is CASSLTRTSGNTQYF.

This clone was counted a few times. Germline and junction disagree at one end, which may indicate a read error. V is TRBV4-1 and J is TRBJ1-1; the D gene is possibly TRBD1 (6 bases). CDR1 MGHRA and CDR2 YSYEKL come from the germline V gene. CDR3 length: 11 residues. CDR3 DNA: TGCGCCAGCAGCCAGATAGGGGGAATCCTCTTT. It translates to CASSQIGGILF.

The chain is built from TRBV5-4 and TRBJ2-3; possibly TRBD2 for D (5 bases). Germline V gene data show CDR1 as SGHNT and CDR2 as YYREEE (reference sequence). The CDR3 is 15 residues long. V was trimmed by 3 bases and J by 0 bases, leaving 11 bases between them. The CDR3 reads CASSSSSLSTDTQYF. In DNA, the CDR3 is TGTGCCAGCAGCTCTTCTAGCTTGAGCACAGATACGCAGTATTTT.

The CDR3 loop reads CASSQYSAGNLYEQYF. DNA of the CDR3: TGTGCCAGCAGCCAGTACAGTGCCGGGAATTTATACGAGCAGTACTTC. The chain is built from TRBV13 and TRBJ2-7, with a tentative D call TRBD2 (5 bases). The CDR3 is made up of 16 amino acids. CDR1 and CDR2 from the germline V gene are PRHDT and FYEKMQ (reference sequence). Trimming cost V 5 bases and J 4 bases, with 21 bases left between them.

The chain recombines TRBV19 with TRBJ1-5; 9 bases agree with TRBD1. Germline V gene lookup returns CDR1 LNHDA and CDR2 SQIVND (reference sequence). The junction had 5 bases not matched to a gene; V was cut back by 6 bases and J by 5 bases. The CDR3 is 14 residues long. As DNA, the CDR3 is TGTGCCAGTAGGCTGACAGGGGGGGATCAGCCCCAGCATTTT. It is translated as CASRLTGGDQPQHF.

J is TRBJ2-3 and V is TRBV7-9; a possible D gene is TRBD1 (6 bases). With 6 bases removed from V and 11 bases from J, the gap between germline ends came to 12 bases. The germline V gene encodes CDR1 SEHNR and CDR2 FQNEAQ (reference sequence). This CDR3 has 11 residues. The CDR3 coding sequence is TGTGCCAGCAGTTTCGGACAGAGGCAGTATTTT. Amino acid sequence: CASSFGQRQYF.

In DNA, the CDR3 is TGCGCCAGCAGCGCCGCAGGGACTAGCGCTCCCTTCTCCTACGAGCAGTACTTC. This sequence encodes CASSAAGTSAPFSYEQYF. The rearrangement joins TRBV5-1 to TRBJ2-7; 10 bases agree with TRBD2. This CDR3 region has 18 residues. V lost 4 bases to trimming and J lost 0 bases; unmatched junction nucleotides: 13. Germline V gene data show CDR1 as SGHRS and CDR2 as YFSETQ. The full variable domain, its missing parts supplied by reference TRBV5-1 and TRBJ2-7, is KAGVTQTPRYLIKTRGQQVTLSCSPISGHRSVSWYQQTPGQGLQFLFEYFSETQRNKGNFPGRFSGRQFSNSRSEMNVSTLELGDSALYLCASSAAGTSAPFSYEQYFGPGTRLTVT.

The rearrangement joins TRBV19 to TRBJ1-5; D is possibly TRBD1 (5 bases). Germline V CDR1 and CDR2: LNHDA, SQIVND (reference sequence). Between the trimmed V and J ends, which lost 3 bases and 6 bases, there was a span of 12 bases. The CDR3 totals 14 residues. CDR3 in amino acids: CASSMVGVGQPQHF. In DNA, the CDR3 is TGTGCCAGTAGTATGGTGGGGGTAGGTCAGCCCCAGCATTTT.

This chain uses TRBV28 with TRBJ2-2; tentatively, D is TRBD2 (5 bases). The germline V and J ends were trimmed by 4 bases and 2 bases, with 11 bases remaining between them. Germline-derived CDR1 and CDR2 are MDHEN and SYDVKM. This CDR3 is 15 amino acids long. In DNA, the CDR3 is TGTGCCAGCAGTTCCCCTGGGAGTAACACCGGGGAGCTGTTTTTT. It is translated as CASSSPGSNTGELFF. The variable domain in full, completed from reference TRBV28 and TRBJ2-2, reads DVKVTQSSRYLVKRTGEKVFLECVQDMDHENMFWYRQDPGLGLRLIYFSYDVKMKEKGDIPEGYSVSREKKERFSLILESASTNQTSMYLCASSSPGSNTGELFFGEGSRLTVL.

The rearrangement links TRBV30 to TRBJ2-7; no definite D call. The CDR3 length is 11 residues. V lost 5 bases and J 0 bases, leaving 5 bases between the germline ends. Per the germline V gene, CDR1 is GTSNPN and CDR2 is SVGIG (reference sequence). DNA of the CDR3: TGTGCCTGGGCCGTCTCCTACGAGCAGTACTTC. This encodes CAWAVSYEQYF.